Following are 10 T cell receptor beta chains from one sample sequenced in a study of T cell responses to AZD1222 COVID-19 vaccine. Only in-frame clones appear in the TCRdb table, and some are missing; sequencing was by immunoSEQ multiplex PCR. This sample carries 100,000 to 150,000 clones, around 85% of them seen once, and the ten largest clones take around 4.4%. The sequencing used peripheral blood, collected 28 days after the second AZD1222 dose. The receptor source for this set is an adult who received the AZD1222 COVID-19 vaccine.

The gene calls are TRBV6-5 and TRBJ2-7; D not certain. The germline CDR1 and CDR2 sequences are MNHEY and SVGAGI. Trimming cost V 8 bases and J 0 bases, with 8 bases left between them. This CDR3 spans 12 amino acids. The CDR3 is CASGRFSYEQYF. In DNA form, the CDR3 reads TGTGCCAGCGGCAGATTCTCCTACGAGCAGTACTTC.

This clone turned up a few times. The rearrangement links TRBV5-6 to TRBJ2-2, with 9 nucleotides matching TRBD1. Germline trimming cut 3 bases from V and 6 bases from J; bases unmatched to any gene: 6. Germline CDR1 and CDR2: SGHDT and YYEEEE. The CDR3 covers 15 residues. As DNA, the CDR3 is TGTGCCAGCAGCTCACAGGGGGCGCCGGCCGGGGAGCTGTTTTTT. Its translation: CASSSQGAPAGELFF.

V is TRBV18 and J is TRBJ2-7; 10 nucleotides agree with TRBD1. There are 16 residues in the CDR3. V was pared by 1 base and J by 4 bases, with 7 bases of the junction left unmatched. Germline loops: CDR1 KGHSH, CDR2 LQKENI. In nucleotides, the CDR3 is TGTGCCAGCTCACCACTCTCGGGACAGGGGAAGTACGAGCAGTACTTC. Its protein product is CASSPLSGQGKYEQYF.

The V call is TRBV5-1, the J call TRBJ1-5; D call uncertain. Trimming stripped 0 bases from V and 0 bases from J, with 10 bases between. Germline loops: CDR1 SGHRS, CDR2 YFSETQ. This CDR3 has 16 residues. CDR3 residues: CASSLGAKNSNQPQHF. The DNA for the CDR3 is TGCGCCAGCAGCTTGGGGGCGAAGAATAGCAATCAGCCCCAGCATTTT.

V is TRBV18 and J is TRBJ2-3, with unresolved D. The CDR3 extends over 14 amino acids. In germline, CDR1 is KGHSH, CDR2 LQKENI. V lost 2 bases and J 0 bases, leaving 6 bases between the germline ends. CDR3 sequence reads: CASSPADSTDTQYF. The CDR3, as DNA: TGTGCCAGCTCACCAGCGGACAGCACAGATACGCAGTATTTT. Full variable domain (remainder filled in from reference TRBV18 and TRBJ2-3): NAGVMQNPRHLVRRRGQEARLRCSPMKGHSHVYWYRQLPEEGLKFMVYLQKENIIDESGMPKERFSAEFPKEGPSILRIQQVVRGDSAAYFCASSPADSTDTQYFGPGTRLTVL.

About this clone itself: One end of the junction varies from germline; a read error may be responsible. The J gene is TRBJ2-1, the V gene TRBV28; maybe TRBD1 (7 bases). Germline CDR1 is MDHEN and CDR2 is SYDVKM. This CDR3 comprises 14 residues. As DNA, the CDR3 is TGTGCCAGCAGTTTACCCCCGGACAGGAGGGCCCTGATCTTC. This encodes CASSLPPDRRALIF. Together with reference TRBV28 and TRBJ2-1, the CDR3 gives the full variable domain: DVKVTQSSRYLVKRTGEKVFLECVQDMDHENMFWYRQDPGLGLRLIYFSYDVKMKEKGDIPEGYSVSREKKERFSLILESASTNQTSMYLCASSLPPDRRALIFGPGTRLTVL.

The chain carries TRBV4-3 and TRBJ1-6; D is perhaps TRBD1 (5 bases). The V gene's germline CDR1 is LGHNA and CDR2 YSLEER. Trimming left V 1 base short and J 9 bases short, with 10 bases between. This CDR3 spans 14 amino acids. The CDR3 bases are TGCGCCAGCAGCCAAGGTTTGGGGGTTTCACCCCTCCACTTT. Its protein product is CASSQGLGVSPLHF.

The chain uses TRBV24-1 and TRBJ1-1; D is ambiguous. This CDR3 has 14 residues. Looked up from germline, CDR1 is KGHDR and CDR2 is SFDVKD. Trimming removed 4 bases from V and 3 bases from J, with 11 bases in between. CDR3 bases: TGTGCCACCAGTGACCCCGCAAAAGACACTGAAGCTTTCTTT. It codes for CATSDPAKDTEAFF.

The chain has TRBV5-6 and TRBJ1-3, with TRBD1 as a possible D gene (5 bases). V lost 5 bases and J lost 4, with 16 bases in between. The CDR3 loop spans 15 amino acids. Germline CDR1 reads SGHDT; CDR2 reads YYEEEE. DNA of the CDR3: TGTGCCAGCAGGCTCACCGGGACGGGAGGAAACACCATATATTTT. Translating gives CASRLTGTGGNTIYF.

The chain couples TRBV7-3 to TRBJ2-1; D may be TRBD1 (6 bases). Germline loops: CDR1 SGHTA, CDR2 FQGTGA. V lost 2 bases to trimming and J lost 9 bases, with 17 bases between them. The CDR3 covers 15 residues. This chain's CDR3 is CASSLEEGGNFEQFF. CDR3 sequence (DNA): TGTGCCAGCAGCTTAGAGGAAGGGGGTAATTTTGAGCAGTTCTTC.